The next 17 T cell receptor beta chains were all read from a single sample in a study of PD-L1 blockade in urothelial cancer. Generated by immunoSEQ multiplex PCR, the TCRdb table keeps only in-frame clones and is missing some. Of tens of thousands of clones in the sample, roughly 84% are singletons; the top ten hold 1% to 1.5%. Time point indicated: pretreatment peripheral blood. The sample here was PBMCs, taken around atezolizumab (anti-PD-L1) treatment. Receptor source: a man over 45 with urothelial cancer.

The V gene is TRBV18, the J gene TRBJ2-3, with 8 bases that match TRBD1. The CDR3 length is 14 residues. The V gene's germline CDR1 is KGHSH and CDR2 LQKENI. V shed 6 bases, J shed 3 bases, and the junction held 5 bases outside the gene matches. CDR3 DNA sequence: TGTGCCAGCTCCGGGACAGGAGGGACAGATACGCAGTATTTT. Its protein product is CASSGTGGTDTQYF.

This chain links TRBV28 with TRBJ2-4; TRBD2 is a possible D gene (7 bases). CDR1 MDHEN and CDR2 SYDVKM come from the germline V gene. The length of the CDR3 is 10 residues. V was cut by 8 bases and J by 10 bases, with 9 bases left in between. CDR3 sequence (DNA): TGTGCCAGCGAGGGGGGGATTCAGTACTTC. Translating gives CASEGGIQYF.

The CDR3 DNA reads as TGTGCCAGTCGCCCGGGCGGGGGGCTTTACAATGAGCAGTTCTTC. It codes for CASRPGGGLYNEQFF. The gene calls are TRBV27 and TRBJ2-1; 8 bases are a match to TRBD2. The CDR3 is 15 residues long. Per germline, CDR1 MNHEY and CDR2 SMNVEV (reference sequence). J lost 4 bases, V lost 9 bases, and 11 bases had no gene match.

The J gene is TRBJ2-3, the V gene TRBV10-3; TRBD2 aligns across 11 bases. The CDR3 runs to 15 residues. The V gene end was trimmed by 7 bases and the J gene end by 5 bases; junction bases not matched to a gene: 8. Germline V CDR1 and CDR2: ENHRY, SYGVKD. CDR3: CAINSGGLAVDTQYF. In nucleotides, the CDR3 is TGTGCCATCAACTCGGGGGGACTAGCGGTAGATACGCAGTATTTT.

The chain is built from TRBV2 and TRBJ2-7; 10 positions match TRBD1. V lost 6 bases and J lost 0; bases outside the gene matches: 8. This CDR3 is 16 amino acids long. Germline assignment: CDR1 SNHLY and CDR2 FYNNEI. CDR3 amino acids: CASRLRTGGSSYEQYF. CDR3 coding DNA: TGTGCCAGCAGGTTGCGGACAGGGGGGAGCTCCTACGAGCAGTACTTC.

This clone appeared once. The chain is built from TRBV7-6 and TRBJ2-5, with 8 bases identical to TRBD2. V shed 3 bases and J 5 bases; nucleotides not matched to a gene: 8. The length of the CDR3 is 15 residues. Germline V gene sequence: CDR1 SGHVS, CDR2 FNYEAQ. The CDR3 DNA sequence: TGTGCCAGCAGCTTGGGTGGCGGGAGGTGGGAGACCCAGTACTTC. Protein: CASSLGGGRWETQYF.

The V and J genes are TRBV7-2 and TRBJ2-5; 15 nucleotides align to TRBD2. The J segment lost 2 bases and the V segment lost 4 bases, leaving 2 bases of the junction unmatched. Germline V CDR1 and CDR2: SGHTA, FQGNSA. This CDR3 contains 16 residues. CDR3 nucleotide sequence: TGTGCCAGCAGCTCCGGGACTAGCGGGGGGCAAGAGACCCAGTACTTC. It translates to CASSSGTSGGQETQYF.

The rearrangement uses TRBV19 and TRBJ1-4, with 7 bases identical to TRBD1. Germline values: CDR1 LNHDA, CDR2 SQIVND (reference sequence). This CDR3 spans 13 amino acids. V was pared by 7 bases and J by 13 bases, with 12 bases of the junction left unmatched. The CDR3 DNA reads as TGTGCCAGTACGAATTTGGCGAGGGGGCCACTGTTTTTT. Amino acids: CASTNLARGPLFF.

The sample holds a few counts of this clone. The chain carries TRBV19 and TRBJ1-1; maybe TRBD1 (6 bases). The CDR3 runs 11 residues. CDR1 and CDR2 (germline): LNHDA, SQIVND (reference sequence). V was trimmed by 7 bases and J by 7 bases, leaving 10 bases between them. Here the CDR3 reads CASIRGSEAFF. The CDR3 DNA sequence: TGTGCCAGTATCAGGGGTAGTGAAGCTTTCTTT. Complete variable domain (other parts from reference TRBV19 and TRBJ1-1): DGGITQSPKYLFRKEGQNVTLSCEQNLNHDAMYWYRQDPGQGLRLIYYSQIVNDFQKGDIAEGYSVSREKKESFPLTVTSAQKNPTAFYLCASIRGSEAFFGQGTRLTVV.

The chain has TRBV18 and TRBJ2-3; 9 bases line up with TRBD2. Looked up from germline, CDR1 is KGHSH and CDR2 is LQKENI. The ends lost 5 bases at V and 4 bases at J; junction bases unmatched: 13. The CDR3 contains 17 residues. CDR3 DNA sequence: TGTGCCAGCTCAGGCGGGGTAGCGGGAGCTGGCGCAGATACGCAGTATTTT. Translation gives CASSGGVAGAGADTQYF.

CDR3 coding DNA: TGTGCCAGCAGCCGCCTGAGGACCGGGGTCACAGATACGCAGTATTTT. Its protein product is CASSRLRTGVTDTQYF. V usage is TRBV27 and J usage is TRBJ2-3; possible D gene TRBD2, 5 bases. The germline CDR1 and CDR2 sequences are MNHEY and SMNVEV (reference sequence). V was trimmed by 6 bases and J by 2 bases, leaving 18 bases between them. This CDR3 has 16 residues.

The DNA of the CDR3 is TGCGCCAGCAGTTCGGACGGGACTCTCTTTTGGTACGAGCAGTACTTC. Translated, it gives CASSSDGTLFWYEQYF. The chain links TRBV5-1 to TRBJ2-7; weak D call: TRBD2 (6 bases). CDR3 length equals 16 residues. Trimming stripped 5 bases from V and 4 bases from J, with 22 bases between. CDR1 is SGHRS and CDR2 is YFSETQ in the germline V gene. Full variable domain (remainder filled in from reference TRBV5-1 and TRBJ2-7): KAGVTQTPRYLIKTRGQQVTLSCSPISGHRSVSWYQQTPGQGLQFLFEYFSETQRNKGNFPGRFSGRQFSNSRSEMNVSTLELGDSALYLCASSSDGTLFWYEQYFGPGTRLTVT.

CDR3 nucleotide sequence: TGTGCCAGCAGCTCGACAGGGGGCTGGGCCGGGGAGCTGTTTTTT. It specifies CASSSTGGWAGELFF. This rearrangement joins TRBV11-3 to TRBJ2-2; 10 nucleotides align to TRBD1. This CDR3 is 15 amino acids long. With 4 bases clipped from V and 6 bases from J, the junction kept 5 bases outside the gene matches. Germline values: CDR1 SGHNT, CDR2 YENEEA.

This clone was observed a handful of times. The chain carries TRBV6-4 and TRBJ1-1; 7 bases match TRBD1. CDR1 and CDR2 from the germline V gene are MRHNA and SNTAGT. After removal of 6 bases from V and 0 bases from J, the junction contained 4 bases not matched to a gene. The CDR3 runs 14 residues. This chain's CDR3 is CASRGTDLNTEAFF. For the CDR3, the DNA is TGTGCCAGCAGGGGGACAGACTTGAACACTGAAGCTTTCTTT.

The chain uses TRBV14 and TRBJ2-1; a possible D gene is TRBD1 (5 bases). Germline loops: CDR1 SGHDN, CDR2 FVKESK. This CDR3 region has 13 residues. Trimming removed 3 bases at V and 4 bases at J, with 7 bases between. This CDR3 reads CASSHRVYNEQFF. The CDR3 DNA sequence: TGTGCCAGCAGCCACAGGGTATACAATGAGCAGTTCTTC.

The J gene is TRBJ2-1, the V gene TRBV5-4; 8 bases map to TRBD1. After removal of 4 bases from V and 6 bases from J, the junction contained 9 bases not matched to a gene. The germline gives CDR1 SGHNT, CDR2 YYREEE (reference sequence). This CDR3 has 15 residues. DNA for the CDR3: TGTGCCAGCAGCACCGACAGGGGAGAGGGCAATGAGCAGTTCTTC. Translated, it gives CASSTDRGEGNEQFF. The full variable domain, completed using reference TRBV5-4 and TRBJ2-1, is ETGVTQSPTHLIKTRGQQVTLRCSSQSGHNTVSWYQQALGQGPQFIFQYYREEENGRGNFPPRFSGLQFPNYSSELNVNALELDDSALYLCASSTDRGEGNEQFFGPGTRLTVL.

The rearrangement links TRBV6-1 to TRBJ2-1; tentative D call: TRBD1 (5 bases). From germline, CDR1 is MNHNS and CDR2 SASEGT. The CDR3 is made up of 14 amino acids. V lost 4 bases and J 4 bases, leaving 11 bases between the germline ends. Written as DNA, the CDR3 is TGTGCCAGCAGTGCCCCTGACAGTTACAATGAGCAGTTCTTC. Its translation is CASSAPDSYNEQFF.